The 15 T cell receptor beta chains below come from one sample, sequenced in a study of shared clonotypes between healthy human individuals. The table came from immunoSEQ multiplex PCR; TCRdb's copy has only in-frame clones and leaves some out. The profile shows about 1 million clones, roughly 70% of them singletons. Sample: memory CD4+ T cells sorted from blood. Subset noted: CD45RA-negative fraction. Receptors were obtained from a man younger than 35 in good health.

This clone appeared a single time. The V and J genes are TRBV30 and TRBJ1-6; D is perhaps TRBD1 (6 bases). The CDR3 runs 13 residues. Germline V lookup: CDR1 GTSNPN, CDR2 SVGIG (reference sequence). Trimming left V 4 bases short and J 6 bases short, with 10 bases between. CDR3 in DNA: TGTGCCTGGACCGGACAGTTTAATTCACCCCTCCACTTT. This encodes CAWTGQFNSPLHF.

Written as DNA, the CDR3 is TGTGCCAGCAGGGGGGAGGGGAGTTCCTACAATGAGCAGTTCTTC. Protein sequence: CASRGEGSSYNEQFF. V is TRBV2 and J is TRBJ2-1; 7 nucleotides match TRBD2. Looked up from germline, CDR1 is SNHLY and CDR2 is FYNNEI. V shed 6 bases, J shed 1 base, and the junction held 6 bases outside the gene matches. The CDR3 runs to 15 residues. Full variable domain (outside the CDR3, taken from reference TRBV2 and TRBJ2-1): EPEVTQTPSHQVTQMGQEVILRCVPISNHLYFYWYRQILGQKVEFLVSFYNNEISEKSEIFDDQFSVERPDGSNFTLKIRSTKLEDSAMYFCASRGEGSSYNEQFFGPGTRLTVL.

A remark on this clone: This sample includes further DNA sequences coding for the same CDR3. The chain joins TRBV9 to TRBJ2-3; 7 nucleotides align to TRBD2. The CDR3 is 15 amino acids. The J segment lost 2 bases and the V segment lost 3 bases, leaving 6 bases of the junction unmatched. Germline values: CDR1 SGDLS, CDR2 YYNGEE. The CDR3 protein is CASSATGGYTDTQYF. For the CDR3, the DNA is TGTGCCAGCAGCGCGACCGGGGGGTACACAGATACGCAGTATTTT.

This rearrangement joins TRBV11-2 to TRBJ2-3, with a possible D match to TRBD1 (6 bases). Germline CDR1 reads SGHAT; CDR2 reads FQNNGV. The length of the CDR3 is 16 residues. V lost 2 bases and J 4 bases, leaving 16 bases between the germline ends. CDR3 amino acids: CASSLRGTGSPDTQYF. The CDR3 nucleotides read TGTGCCAGCAGCTTAAGAGGAACAGGGAGCCCAGATACGCAGTATTTT.

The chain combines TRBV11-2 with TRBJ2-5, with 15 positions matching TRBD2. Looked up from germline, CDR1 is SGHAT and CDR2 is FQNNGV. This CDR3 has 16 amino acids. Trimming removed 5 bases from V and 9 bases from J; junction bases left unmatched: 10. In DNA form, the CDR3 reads TGTGCCAGCAGCCCAGGACTAGCGGGAGGGCCTCATGCCCAGTACTTC. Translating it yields CASSPGLAGGPHAQYF.

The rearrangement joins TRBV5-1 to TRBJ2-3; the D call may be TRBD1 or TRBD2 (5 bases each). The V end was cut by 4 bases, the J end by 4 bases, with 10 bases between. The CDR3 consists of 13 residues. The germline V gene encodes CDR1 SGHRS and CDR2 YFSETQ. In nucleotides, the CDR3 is TGCGCCAGCAGCCCGGGGACGGCAGATACGCAGTATTTT. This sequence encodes CASSPGTADTQYF.

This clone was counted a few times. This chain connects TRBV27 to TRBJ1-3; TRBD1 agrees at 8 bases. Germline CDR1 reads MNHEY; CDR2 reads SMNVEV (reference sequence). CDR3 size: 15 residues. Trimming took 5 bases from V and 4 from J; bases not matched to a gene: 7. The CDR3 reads CASSADRVAGNTIYF. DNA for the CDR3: TGTGCCAGCAGTGCGGACAGGGTAGCGGGAAACACCATATATTTT.

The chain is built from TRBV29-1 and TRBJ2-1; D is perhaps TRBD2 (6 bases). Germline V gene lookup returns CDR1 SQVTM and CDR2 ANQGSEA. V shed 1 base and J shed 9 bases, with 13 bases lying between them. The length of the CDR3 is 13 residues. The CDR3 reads CSVEVRGFGEQFF. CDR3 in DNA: TGCAGCGTTGAAGTTCGGGGGTTCGGTGAGCAGTTCTTC.

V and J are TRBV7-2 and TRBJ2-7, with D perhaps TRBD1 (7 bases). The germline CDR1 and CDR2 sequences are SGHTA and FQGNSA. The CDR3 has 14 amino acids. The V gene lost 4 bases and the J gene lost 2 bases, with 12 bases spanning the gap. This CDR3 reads CASSYRGGPYEQYF. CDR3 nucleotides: TGTGCCAGCAGCTACAGGGGAGGTCCCTACGAGCAGTACTTC.

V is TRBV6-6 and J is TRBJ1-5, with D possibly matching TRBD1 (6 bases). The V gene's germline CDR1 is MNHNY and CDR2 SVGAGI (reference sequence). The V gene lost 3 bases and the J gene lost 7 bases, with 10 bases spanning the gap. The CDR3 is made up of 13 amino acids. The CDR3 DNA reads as TGTGCCAGCAGTTATGGGGGCAGCCAGCCCCAGCATTTT. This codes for CASSYGGSQPQHF.

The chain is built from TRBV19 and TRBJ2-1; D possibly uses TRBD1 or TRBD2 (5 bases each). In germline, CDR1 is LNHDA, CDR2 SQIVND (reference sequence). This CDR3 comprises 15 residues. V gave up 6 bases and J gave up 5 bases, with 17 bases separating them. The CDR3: CASSTPGRKNNEQFF. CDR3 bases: TGTGCCAGTAGCACTCCGGGACGGAAAAACAATGAGCAGTTCTTC.

In DNA, the CDR3 is TGTGCCAGCAGTATGACTAGTAAAAGTGCCGGGGAGCTGTTTTTT. Residues: CASSMTSKSAGELFF. This chain uses TRBV27 with TRBJ2-2, with a possible D match to TRBD2 (6 bases). CDR3 length equals 15 residues. In germline, CDR1 is MNHEY, CDR2 SMNVEV (reference sequence). V was pared by 5 bases and J by 6 bases, with 16 bases between.

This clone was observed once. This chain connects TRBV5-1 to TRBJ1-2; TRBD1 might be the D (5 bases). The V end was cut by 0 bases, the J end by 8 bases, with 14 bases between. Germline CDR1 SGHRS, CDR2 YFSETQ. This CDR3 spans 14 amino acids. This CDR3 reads CASSLDPGARGYTF. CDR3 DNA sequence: TGCGCCAGCAGCTTGGACCCCGGGGCTCGGGGCTACACCTTC.

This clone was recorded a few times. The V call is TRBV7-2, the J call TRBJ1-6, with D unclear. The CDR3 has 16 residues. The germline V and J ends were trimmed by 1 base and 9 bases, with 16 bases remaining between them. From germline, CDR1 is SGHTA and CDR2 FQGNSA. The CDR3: CASSLVALSDPSPLHF. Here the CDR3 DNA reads TGTGCCAGCAGCTTAGTGGCCCTTAGCGACCCTTCACCCCTCCACTTT.

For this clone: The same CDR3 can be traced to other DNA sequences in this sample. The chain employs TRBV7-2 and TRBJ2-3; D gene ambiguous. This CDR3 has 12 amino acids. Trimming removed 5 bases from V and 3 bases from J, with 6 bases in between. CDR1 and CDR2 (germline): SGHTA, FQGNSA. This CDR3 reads CASSPGTDTQYF. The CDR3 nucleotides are TGTGCCAGCAGCCCCGGGACAGATACGCAGTATTTT.